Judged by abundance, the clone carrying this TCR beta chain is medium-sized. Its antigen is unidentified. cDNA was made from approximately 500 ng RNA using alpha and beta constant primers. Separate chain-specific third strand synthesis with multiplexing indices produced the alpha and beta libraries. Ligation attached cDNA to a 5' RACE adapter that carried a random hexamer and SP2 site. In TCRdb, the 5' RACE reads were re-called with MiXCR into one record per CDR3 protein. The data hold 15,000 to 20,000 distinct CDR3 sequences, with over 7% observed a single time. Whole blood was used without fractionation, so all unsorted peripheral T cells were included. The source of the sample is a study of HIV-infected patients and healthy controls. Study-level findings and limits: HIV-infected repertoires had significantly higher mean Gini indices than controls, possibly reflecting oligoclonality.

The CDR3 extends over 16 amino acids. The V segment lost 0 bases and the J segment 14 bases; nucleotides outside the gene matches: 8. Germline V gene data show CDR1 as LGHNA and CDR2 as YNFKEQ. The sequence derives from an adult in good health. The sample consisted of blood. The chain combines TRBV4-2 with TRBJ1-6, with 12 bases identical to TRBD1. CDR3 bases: TGTGCCAGCAGCCAAGAATTGGGACAGGGGGCTGAGGCCCTCCACTTT. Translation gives CASSQELGQGAEALHF.